This TCR beta chain emerged from a study of CD8 T cells in Susac syndrome (dated by TCRdb to between 2017 and 2020). About the full investigation: Whether CD8+ T cell activation and differentiation in Susac syndrome was antigen driven was tested using repertoire sequencing.

Paper-wide results and their limitations: The TCR sequencing and HLA analysis was acknowledged to have included a relatively small number of individuals.

High-throughput TCR beta sequencing profiled peripheral blood CD8+ and CD4+ T cells from healthy donors, Susac syndrome patients and multiple sclerosis patients. Treatment-naive patients with stable or active relapsing-remitting disease fulfilling revised McDonald criteria were used as multiple sclerosis controls. Bulk CD8+ and CD4+ T cells were purified magnetically by negative isolation, whereas CD8+ TEMRA cells were enriched by FACS. Blood was drawn into EDTA tubes, processed within 24 hours, and PBMCs were isolated by density gradient centrifugation. PBMCs intended for TCR sequencing were cryopreserved in liquid nitrogen and were subsequently thawed in a 37 degrees C water bath. The sorted or isolated CD4+, CD8+ and CD8+ TEMRA cells had a purity of 90% or higher. As to this clonotype: Its recognized antigen is unknown. No base quality information exists; no much larger clone differs at one position.

RNA was extracted using the RNeasy kit, and roughly 0.5 to 1 microgram was reverse transcribed with random hexamers. The immunoSEQ multiplex PCR assay, which covers 54 Vbeta and 13 Jbeta segments, was used to amplify TCR beta CDR3 regions. PCR amplification bias was corrected by using a synthetic template baseline for primer optimization and computational correction. Turning to the authors' computational methods: Reads were annotated to V, D and J genes according to IMGT and were analyzed with immunoSEQ Analyzer, with only productive sequences retained. Clonality was computed as one minus Shannon entropy normalized by log2 of the number of productive unique sequences. For each patient and control, public and private clones were evaluated within the 100 most prevalent clones. Susac-specific clones were defined as absent from healthy and MS cohorts, over a thousand published viral clones and other ImmuneACCESS disease sequences. In TCRdb, the public reads were trimmed at Q25 with fastp and aligned with MiXCR, with productive beta chains retained. Every CDR3 protein is listed once, alongside the most common genes and DNA of its rows. The V and J calls were determined by TCRdb, not by the authors. The sample table records approximately 150,000 distinct CDR3 sequences; around 93% of these occur just once. The top ten clonotypes cover approximately 0.09% of the sample.

V is shortened by 1 base, J by 6 bases, and the region joining them spans 6 bases. There are 12 amino acids in the CDR3, from cysteine to phenylalanine inclusive. Only the CDR3 part of the read is kept: 36 bases, read in frame from the first base. CDR1 and CDR2 were assigned from the germline V gene as LGHNA and YNFKEQ. The sequenced sample was CD4+ T cells from PBMCs. Recombination connected TRBV4-2 to TRBJ1-2; a confident D gene designation cannot be given. This sequence originates from a human donor with multiple sclerosis. CDR3 sequence: CASSQGPDGYTF. DNA sequence: TGTGCCAGCAGCCAAGGCCCCGATGGCTACACCTTC.